Following are 16 T cell receptor beta chains from one sample sequenced in a study of early T cells in non-severe SARS-CoV-2 infection. TCRdb re-called the 5' RACE reads with MiXCR, one entry per CDR3 protein. The sample consists of tens of thousands of distinct CDR3 sequences, 5.3% of them appearing once. Sequencing was performed on whole blood. All receptors come from an adult who was a healthcare worker with PCR-confirmed SARS-CoV-2 infection or an uninfected control (not recorded which).

This clonotype showed up many times. The V gene is TRBV24-1, the J gene TRBJ2-1; 9 bases fit TRBD1. The germline gives CDR1 KGHDR, CDR2 SFDVKD. V was pared by 1 base and J by 1 base, with 1 base of the junction left unmatched. The CDR3 runs 16 residues. The CDR3 DNA follows: TGTGCCACCAGTGATTTCGGGACAGGGTCCTACAATGAGCAGTTCTTC. Translating it yields CATSDFGTGSYNEQFF.

The chain combines TRBV4-2 with TRBJ1-1, with TRBD1 as a possible D gene (5 bases). This CDR3 has 15 amino acids. Trimming took 1 base from V and 1 from J, leaving 10 bases between them. CDR1 LGHNA and CDR2 YNFKEQ come from the germline V gene. The CDR3 region has the DNA TGTGCCAGCAGCCAAGGCGACAGCGGGAACACTGAAGCTTTCTTT. It translates to CASSQGDSGNTEAFF.

This clonotype was found many times. The V gene is TRBV12-3 or TRBV12-4, the J gene TRBJ1-2; D is perhaps TRBD1 (6 bases). This CDR3 spans 12 amino acids. V lost 5 bases, J lost 2 bases, and 6 bases lay in between. The CDR3 sequence: CASSRGNYGYTF. CDR3 sequence (DNA): TGTGCCAGCAGTAGGGGGAACTATGGCTACACCTTC.

The sample holds a few counts of this clonotype. The chain links TRBV27 to TRBJ2-7, with a tentative D call TRBD1 (5 bases). Germline V gene sequence: CDR1 MNHEY, CDR2 SMNVEV (reference sequence). Trimming removed 5 bases from V and 6 bases from J, with 14 bases in between. The CDR3 length is 13 residues. In DNA, the CDR3 is TGTGCCAGCAGTCCGCAGGGTAGGAGCGAGCAGTACTTC. Translation: CASSPQGRSEQYF.

The chain recombines TRBV3-1 with TRBJ2-7; D remains unclear. Germline assignment: CDR1 LGHDT and CDR2 YNNKEL (reference sequence). Trimming shortened V by 4 bases and J by 0 bases, and 16 bases separated the two germline ends. The CDR3 covers 16 residues. This chain's CDR3 is CASSPGWFSSSYEQYF. Written as DNA, the CDR3 is TGTGCCAGCAGCCCCGGCTGGTTCTCGAGCTCCTACGAGCAGTACTTC.

The chain links TRBV9 to TRBJ2-5; either TRBD1 or TRBD2 may fit D (5 bases each). CDR1 is SGDLS, CDR2 YYNGEE, per germline. The CDR3 has 15 amino acids. Trimming stripped 4 bases from V and 5 bases from J, with 18 bases between. CDR3 residues: CASSRGGTTGETQYF. The CDR3, as DNA: TGTGCCAGCAGCCGAGGTGGGACCACGGGGGAGACCCAGTACTTC. Full variable domain (remainder filled in from reference TRBV9 and TRBJ2-5): DSGVTQTPKHLITATGQRVTLRCSPRSGDLSVYWYQQSLDQGLQFLIQYYNGEERAKGNILERFSAQQFPDLHSELNLSSLELGDSALYFCASSRGGTTGETQYFGPGTRLLVL.

This clonotype was counted only a few times. The chain joins TRBV3-1 to TRBJ2-3; 12 nucleotides agree with TRBD2. V lost 1 base, J lost 1 base, and 3 bases stayed unmatched. The germline V gene has CDR1 LGHDT and CDR2 YNNKEL (reference sequence). The CDR3 is made up of 17 amino acids. CDR3 nucleotides: TGTGCCAGCAGCCAAGCGGGACTAGCGGGCCGCACAGATACGCAGTATTTT. It specifies CASSQAGLAGRTDTQYF.

The sample holds a few counts of this clonotype. The J gene is TRBJ1-1, the V gene TRBV2; the D gene is possibly TRBD1 (6 bases). This CDR3 region has 15 residues. Trimming took off 0 bases at V and 1 base at J, with 9 bases between the two ends. Germline CDR1 reads SNHLY; CDR2 reads FYNNEI. This CDR3 is CASSEAGGPNTEAFF. The CDR3 DNA reads TGTGCCAGCAGTGAAGCGGGGGGGCCGAACACTGAAGCTTTCTTT.

This clonotype was recorded at least ten times. The chain carries TRBV7-9 and TRBJ1-2; D unclear. Germline V lookup: CDR1 SEHNR, CDR2 FQNEAQ (reference sequence). Deletions cut 5 bases from V and 1 base from J, with 11 bases between. This CDR3 spans 14 amino acids. CDR3 in amino acids: CASSPPPINYGYTF. The CDR3 DNA sequence: TGTGCCAGCAGCCCCCCCCCCATTAACTATGGCTACACCTTC.

This CDR3 is CAWSEGGSQPQHF. The DNA of the CDR3 is TGTGCCTGGAGTGAAGGGGGGAGTCAGCCCCAGCATTTT. This chain uses TRBV30 with TRBJ1-5; a weak D match, TRBD1 (6 bases). The CDR3 runs 13 residues. Trimming took 1 base from V and 6 from J, leaving 10 bases between them. CDR1 GTSNPN and CDR2 SVGIG come from the germline V gene (reference sequence).

Many counts were recorded for this clonotype. The V and J genes are TRBV7-9 and TRBJ2-3, with 7 bases identical to TRBD1. The V and J ends lost 5 bases and 1 base, in that order; junction bases with no gene match: 3. CDR3 length equals 14 residues. The germline V gene encodes CDR1 SEHNR and CDR2 FQNEAQ (reference sequence). The CDR3 nucleotides read TGTGCCAGCAGCAGGACAGGAGGCACAGATACGCAGTATTTT. This codes for CASSRTGGTDTQYF.

This clonotype was observed many times. V gene TRBV29-1 combines with J gene TRBJ1-4, with 7 bases that match TRBD1. The germline V gene has CDR1 SQVTM and CDR2 ANQGSEA. This CDR3 is 13 amino acids long. Unmatched junction bases numbered 6, after V lost 6 bases and J lost 5 bases. CDR3 sequence: CSVGDRSNEKLFF. The CDR3 DNA reads as TGCAGCGTGGGGGACAGATCGAATGAAAAACTGTTTTTT.

The chain combines TRBV11-2 with TRBJ1-1; no firm D call. The CDR3 covers 15 residues. Trimming shortened V by 6 bases and J by 2 bases, and 16 bases separated the two germline ends. CDR1 SGHAT and CDR2 FQNNGV come from the germline V gene. The CDR3 bases are TGTGCCAGCAGTCTATCTCACAGTTTTAACACTGAAGCTTTCTTT. It codes for CASSLSHSFNTEAFF.

This clonotype was counted many times. The CDR3 nucleotides are TGTGCCAGCACCAGCTACCGGGGGGGCTCCTACAATGAGCAGTTCTTC. It is translated as CASTSYRGGSYNEQFF. This sequence joins TRBV7-8 and TRBJ2-1; 8 nucleotides align to TRBD2. V lost 7 bases, J lost 0 bases, and 8 bases stayed unmatched. The germline CDR1 and CDR2 sequences are SGHVS and FQNEAQ. This CDR3 is 16 amino acids long.

This clonotype showed up many times. The chain carries TRBV19 and TRBJ1-5; D remains unclear. Germline loops: CDR1 LNHDA, CDR2 SQIVND (reference sequence). The V end was cut by 2 bases, the J end by 7 bases, with 9 bases between. CDR3 length equals 13 residues. CDR3 region: CASSIIILQPQHF. The CDR3 DNA sequence: TGTGCCAGTAGTATAATCATCTTGCAGCCCCAGCATTTT. The entire variable domain, with the rest obtained from reference TRBV19 and TRBJ1-5, is as follows: DGGITQSPKYLFRKEGQNVTLSCEQNLNHDAMYWYRQDPGQGLRLIYYSQIVNDFQKGDIAEGYSVSREKKESFPLTVTSAQKNPTAFYLCASSIIILQPQHFGDGTRLSIL.

This chain uses TRBV6-2 or TRBV6-3 with TRBJ2-7; 7 positions agree with TRBD2. This CDR3 spans 15 amino acids. CDR1 and CDR2 (germline): MNHEY, SVGEGT. Unmatched junction bases numbered 12, after V lost 4 bases and J lost 6 bases. In DNA, the CDR3 is TGTGCCAGCAGTTCCCGACTTGCGGGGGACTCCGAGCAGTACTTC. Protein sequence: CASSSRLAGDSEQYF.